The clone carrying this T cell receptor beta chain was detected many times. Its antigen is undetermined. The sample belongs to a study of cytomegalovirus exposure and HLA in healthy donors. PCR employed 60 Vbeta and 13 Jbeta primers. Using immunoSEQ multiplex PCR, the repertoire was profiled, and TCRdb retains in-frame clones only, with some absent. The table includes fewer than 85,000 clones, 74% detected once. Study-wide results and caveats: Most TCR sequences were uncommon, yet certain public TCRs appeared in many donors.

Sequenced material: PBMCs. This sequence originates from a middle-aged man in good health and CMV-seropositive.

The CDR3 coding sequence is TGTGCCAGCTCACCGGGACAGGAGACCGAGCAGTACTTC. It specifies CASSPGQETEQYF. The chain has TRBV18 and TRBJ2-7; 8 bases line up with TRBD1. Looked up from germline, CDR1 is KGHSH and CDR2 is LQKENI. After removal of 3 bases from V and 6 bases from J, the junction contained 4 bases not matched to a gene. This CDR3 comprises 13 residues.